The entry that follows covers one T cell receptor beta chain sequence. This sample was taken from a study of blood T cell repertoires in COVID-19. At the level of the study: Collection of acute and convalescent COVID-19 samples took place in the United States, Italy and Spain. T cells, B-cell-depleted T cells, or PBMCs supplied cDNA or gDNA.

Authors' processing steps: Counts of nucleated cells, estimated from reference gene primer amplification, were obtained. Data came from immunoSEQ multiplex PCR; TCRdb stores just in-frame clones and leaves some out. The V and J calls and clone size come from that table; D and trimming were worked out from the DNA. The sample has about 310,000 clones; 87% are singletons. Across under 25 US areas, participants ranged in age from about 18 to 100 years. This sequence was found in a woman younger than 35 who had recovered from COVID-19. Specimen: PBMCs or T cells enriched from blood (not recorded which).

The CDR3 loop reads CASSLGGRGEISGNTIYF. DNA of the CDR3: TGTGCCAGCAGCTTGGGTGGCAGAGGCGAGATCTCTGGAAACACCATATATTTT. This sequence joins TRBV5-8 and TRBJ1-3; the D is unclear. Germline V gives CDR1 SGHTS, CDR2 YDEGEE. The CDR3 sequence is 18 residues long. The V end was cut by 0 bases, the J end by 0 bases, with 16 bases between.